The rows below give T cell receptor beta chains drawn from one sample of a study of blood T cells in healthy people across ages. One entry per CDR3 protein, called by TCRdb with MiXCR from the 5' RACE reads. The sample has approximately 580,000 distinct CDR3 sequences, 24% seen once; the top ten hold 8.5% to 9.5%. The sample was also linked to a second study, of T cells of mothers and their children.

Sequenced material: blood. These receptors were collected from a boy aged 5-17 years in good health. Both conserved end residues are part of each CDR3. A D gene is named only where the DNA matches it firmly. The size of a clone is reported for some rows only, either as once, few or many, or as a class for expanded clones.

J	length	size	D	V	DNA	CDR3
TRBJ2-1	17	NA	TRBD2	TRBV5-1	TGCGCCAGCAGCCCAGGACTAGCGGTCCCTACGGGAAATGAGCAGTTCTTC	CASSPGLAVPTGNEQFF
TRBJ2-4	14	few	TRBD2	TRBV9	TGTGCCAGCAGCGTAGCAACTAGCGGGAACATTCAGTACTTC	CASSVATSGNIQYF
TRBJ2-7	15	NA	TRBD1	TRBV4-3	TGCGCCAGCAGCCAAGATCGGGGACAGGGACACGAGCAGTACTTC	CASSQDRGQGHEQYF
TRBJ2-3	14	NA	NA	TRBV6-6	TGTGCCAGCAGCTCCCTGGGTAGGGCAGATACGCAGTATTTT	CASSSLGRADTQYF
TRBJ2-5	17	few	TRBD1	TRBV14	TGTGCCAGCAGCCAAGAAGGGGGCACAGGGATCCAAGAGACCCAGTACTTC	CASSQEGGTGIQETQYF
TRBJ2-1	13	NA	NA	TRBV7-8	TGTGCCAGCAGCTTACCAGGGTCCGATGAGCAGTTCTTC	CASSLPGSDEQFF
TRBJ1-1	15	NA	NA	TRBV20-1	TGCAGTGCTATTAGTGGGGGGGCTGGTAGTACTGAAGCTTTCTTT	CSAISGGAGSTEAFF
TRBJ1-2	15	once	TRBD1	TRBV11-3	TGTGCCAGCAGCACCCCGGACAGGGAGTACTATGGCTGCACCTTC	CASSTPDREYYGCTF
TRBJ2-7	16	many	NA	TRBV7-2	TGTGCCAGCAGCTCTCGGGGTAGCGTTAGCTCCTACGAGCAGTACTTC	CASSSRGSVSSYEQYF
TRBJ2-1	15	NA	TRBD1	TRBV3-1	TGTGCCAGCAGCCAAGAACAGGGGGCGTACAATGAGCAGTTCTTC	CASSQEQGAYNEQFF
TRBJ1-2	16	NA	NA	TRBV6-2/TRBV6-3	TGTGCCAGCAGTCAAACCCTGGACATGCTAAGTTTCGGCCACACCTTC	CASSQTLDMLSFGHTF
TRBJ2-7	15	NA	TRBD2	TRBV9	TGTGCCAGCAGCGTAGATAGCGGGGGGACCTACGAGCAGTACTTC	CASSVDSGGTYEQYF
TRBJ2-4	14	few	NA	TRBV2	TGTGCCAGCAAGGTCGGGGAGCTCCCGAACATTCAGTACTTC	CASKVGELPNIQYF
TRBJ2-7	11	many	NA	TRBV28	TGTGCCAGCGGGGGGACCTACGAGCAGTACTTC	CASGGTYEQYF
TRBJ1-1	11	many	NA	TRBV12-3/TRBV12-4	TGTGCCAGCAGTCAGAACACTGAAGCTTTCTTT	CASSQNTEAFF
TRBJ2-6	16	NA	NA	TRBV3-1	TGTGCCAGCAGCCCCTCACTGCCCTCTGGGGCCAACGTCCTGACTTTC	CASSPSLPSGANVLTF
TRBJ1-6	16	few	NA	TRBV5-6	TGTGCCAGCAGCCTATACCGTTGGGTCTATAATTCACCCCTCCACTTT	CASSLYRWVYNSPLHF
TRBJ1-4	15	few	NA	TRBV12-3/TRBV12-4	TGTGCCAGCAGCGACTCCGGGACAAGGTCCGCCCGGACTATTTTT	CASSDSGTRSARTIF
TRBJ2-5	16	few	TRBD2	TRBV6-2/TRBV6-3	TGTGCCAGCAGTCACGTCCTAGCGGGAGTCAAAGAGACCCAGTACTTC	CASSHVLAGVKETQYF
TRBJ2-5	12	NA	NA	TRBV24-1	TGTGCCACCAGTGAAGCAGGGGTGGCCCAGTACTTC	CATSEAGVAQYF
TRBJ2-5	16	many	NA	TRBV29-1	TGCAGCGTCTCCGGGACCGCTTACCCCAACCAAGAGACCCAGTACTTC	CSVSGTAYPNQETQYF
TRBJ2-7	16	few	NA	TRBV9	TGTGCCAGCAGCGTAGGAACGGGACCCCGCTCCTACGAGCAGTACTTC	CASSVGTGPRSYEQYF
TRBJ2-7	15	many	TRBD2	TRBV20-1	TGCAGTGCGCCAGCTCACCGACTAGCGGTCTACGAGCAGTACTTC	CSAPAHRLAVYEQYF
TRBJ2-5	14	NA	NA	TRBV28	TGTGCCAGCACCATCCAGGGGTCCCAAGAGACCCAGTACTTC	CASTIQGSQETQYF
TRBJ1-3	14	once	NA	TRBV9	TGTGCCAGCAGCCCCCCCAGCTCTGGAAACACCATATATTTT	CASSPPSSGNTIYF
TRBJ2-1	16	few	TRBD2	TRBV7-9	TGTGCCAGCAGCACCACCCTAGCGGACTCCTACAATGAGCAGTTCTTC	CASSTTLADSYNEQFF
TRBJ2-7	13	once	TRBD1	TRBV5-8	TGTGCCAGCGGATGGACAGGGATAAGCGAGCAGTACTTC	CASGWTGISEQYF
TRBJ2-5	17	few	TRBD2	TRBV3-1	TGTGCCAGCAGCCAAGAGTCGCTAGCGGGAGGACAAGAGACCCAGTACTTC	CASSQESLAGGQETQYF
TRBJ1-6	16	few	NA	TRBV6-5	TGTGCCAGCAGTTACGAGGCGAGCTCCTATAATTCACCCCTCCACTTT	CASSYEASSYNSPLHF
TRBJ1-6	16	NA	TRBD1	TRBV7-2	TGTGCCAGCAGCTTACTCGACAGGGCGTTTAATTCACCCCTCCACTTT	CASSLLDRAFNSPLHF
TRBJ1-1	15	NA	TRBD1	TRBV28	TGTGCCAGCAGTCAGGACAGGGGGGTCGACACTGAAGCTTTCTTT	CASSQDRGVDTEAFF
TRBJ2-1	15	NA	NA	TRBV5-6	TGTGCCAGCAGCCCCAGGGGGAGGGCGTACAATGAGCAGTTCTTC	CASSPRGRAYNEQFF
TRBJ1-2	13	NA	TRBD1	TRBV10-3	TGTGCCATCAGGGACAGGGGTACGGATGGCTACACCTTC	CAIRDRGTDGYTF
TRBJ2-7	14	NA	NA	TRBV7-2	TGTGTCGGCAGCTTCGGGCAGGGGAGCTACGAGCAGTACTTC	CVGSFGQGSYEQYF
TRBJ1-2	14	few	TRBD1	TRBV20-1	TGCAGTGCCGACCCGGGACAGGGACTTGGTGGCTACACCTTC	CSADPGQGLGGYTF
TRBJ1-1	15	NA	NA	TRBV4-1	TGCGCCAGCAGCCAAGGAGAAGGACTGAACACTGAAGCTTTCTTT	CASSQGEGLNTEAFF
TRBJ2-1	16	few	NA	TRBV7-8	TGTGCCAGCAGCTTAGCCTTGCGGGGAGAATACAATGAGCAGTTCTTC	CASSLALRGEYNEQFF
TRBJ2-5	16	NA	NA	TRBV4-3	TGCGCCAGCAGCCAACAGCCGTGGGGCCTCCAAGAGACCCAGTACTTC	CASSQQPWGLQETQYF
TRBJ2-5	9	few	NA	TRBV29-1	TGCAGCGTCGAAGAGACCCGGTACTTC	CSVEETRYF
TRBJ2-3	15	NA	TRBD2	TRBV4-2	TGTGCCAGCAGCCCCGGGGGGGCCAGCACAGATACGCAGTATTTT	CASSPGGASTDTQYF
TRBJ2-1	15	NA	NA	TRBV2	TGTGCCAGCCTGTTACACCGGGAAACCTACAATGAGCAGTTCTTC	CASLLHRETYNEQFF
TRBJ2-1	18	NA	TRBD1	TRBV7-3	TGTGCCAGCAGCTCCTCAAACCTTGCCGGGACAGGGTACAATGAGCAGTTCTTC	CASSSSNLAGTGYNEQFF
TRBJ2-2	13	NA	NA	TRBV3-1	TGTGCCAGCAGCTCGCACGGTTCCGGGGGGCTGTTTTTT	CASSSHGSGGLFF
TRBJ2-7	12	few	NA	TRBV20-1	TGCAGTGCCCCCCTGCCGGGCTACGAGCAGTACTTC	CSAPLPGYEQYF
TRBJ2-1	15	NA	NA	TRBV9	TGTGCCAGCAGCGTAGCTACGGGCGGGAAAAGTGAGCAGTTCTTC	CASSVATGGKSEQFF
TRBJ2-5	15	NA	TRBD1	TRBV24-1	TGTGCCACCAGTGAGGACGGGACAGGTGGAGAGACCCAGTACTTC	CATSEDGTGGETQYF
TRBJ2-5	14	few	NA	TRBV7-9	TGTGCCAGCAGCTTAGATTTGCGCGGAGAGACCCAGTACTTC	CASSLDLRGETQYF
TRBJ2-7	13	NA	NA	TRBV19	TGTGCCAGTAGTATTCGGCCGGCTTACGAGCAGTACTTC	CASSIRPAYEQYF
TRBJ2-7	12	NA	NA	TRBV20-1	TGCAGTGCTATCGGGGGAACCTACGAGCAGTACTTC	CSAIGGTYEQYF
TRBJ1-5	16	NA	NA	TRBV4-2	TGTGCCAGCAGCCAAGGCCCAGGGACCAGCAATCAGCCCCAGCATTTT	CASSQGPGTSNQPQHF
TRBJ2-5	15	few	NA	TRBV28	TGTGCCAGCAGTTTATCAAGAACACTCCCCGGGACCCAGTACTTC	CASSLSRTLPGTQYF
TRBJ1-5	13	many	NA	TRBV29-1	TGCAGCGCAAGGTGGGGGAGCAATCAGCCCCAGCATTTT	CSARWGSNQPQHF
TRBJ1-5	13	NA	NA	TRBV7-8	TGTGCCACTGGGCGGGGGGGCAATCAGCCCCAGCATTTT	CATGRGGNQPQHF
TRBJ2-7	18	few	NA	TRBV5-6	TGTGCCAGCAGCTTCGAGGGGGGTGGCGCGCAAATATCCTACGAGCAGTACTTC	CASSFEGGGAQISYEQYF
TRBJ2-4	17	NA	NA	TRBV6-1	TGTGCCAGCAGCTTCGTGGGGGACGGATTAGCCAAAAACATTCAGTACTTC	CASSFVGDGLAKNIQYF
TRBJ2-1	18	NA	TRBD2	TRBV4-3	TGCGCCAGCAGCCAAGGTTCGGGGACTAGCGGGAGTTTGAATGAGCAGTTCTTC	CASSQGSGTSGSLNEQFF
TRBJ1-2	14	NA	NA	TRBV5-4	TGTGCCAGCAGCATTCCGGGAGCAGGGAACGGCTACACCTTC	CASSIPGAGNGYTF
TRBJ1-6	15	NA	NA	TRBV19	TGTGCCAGTAGTATACAACGGGGAAGGAATTCACCCCTCCACTTT	CASSIQRGRNSPLHF
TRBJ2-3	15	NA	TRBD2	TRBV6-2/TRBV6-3	TGTGCCAGCAGCTCGCGGACTAGCAACGCAGATACGCAGTATTTT	CASSSRTSNADTQYF